The clone carrying this T cell receptor beta chain was seen a few times. Trimming stripped 4 bases from V and 5 bases from J, with 15 bases between. Germline V gene data show CDR1 as MNHEY and CDR2 as SVGAGI. The length of the CDR3 is 14 residues. The data are from a study of identical twins. TCRdb reprocessed the 5' RACE reads with MiXCR, giving one entry per CDR3 protein. The table records about 250,000 distinct CDR3 sequences, about 8.3% of them present only once. These data were likewise used in another study, on yellow fever vaccine responses in identical twins.

The sample consisted of CD8+ T cells sorted from blood. The receptor's source is a woman younger than 35 in good health. This chain joins TRBV6-5 and TRBJ2-7, with D possibly TRBD2 on 6 matching bases. DNA of the CDR3: TGTGCCAGCAGTTGGACCGGGAGCCCCCACGAGCAGTACTTC. Protein sequence: CASSWTGSPHEQYF.